This entry concerns a single T cell receptor beta chain. The antigen this receptor binds is unknown. Per-base qualities were not stored, and no clone one base away is much larger. TCR beta libraries were generated from genomic DNA with the immunoSEQ kit, following the manufacturer's recommendations. To prepare the libraries, a first multiplex PCR with proprietary primers was run, followed by a second PCR that added unique barcodes, and a bead cleanup was done after each round. Each sample batch included a kit-provided positive control reaction and a negative control reaction. The final libraries were assessed on an Agilent 4200 TapeStation D1000 ScreenTape, pooled by volume, and quantified by qPCR. Sequencing was performed on an Illumina NextSeq500 with a MidOutput 150-cycle cartridge, and 156 Read1 and 15 Index1 cycles were run with kit custom primers. The pooled library was loaded at around 1 pM, and about 20% PhiX control was spiked in. The study's processing was this. Vendor-processed data were analyzed in R, and a clonotype was defined as all T cells sharing the same CDR3 nucleotide sequence. In the clone abundance analyses, frequencies in each sample were normalized to that sample's 10,000 most abundant clones. Public T cell clones, which averaged fewer than five per sample, were removed prior to analysis. A difference in abundance of at least 32-fold between compartments was used to define tumor-enriched and baseline blood-enriched clonotypes. A beta-binomial differential abundance model was used to identify clonotypes that expanded or contracted between blood time points. The Baroni-Urbani and Buser coefficient was used to measure tumor-blood repertoire similarity, and groups were compared with two-tailed Wilcoxon tests in R. What TCRdb holds here is the immuneACCESS table cut down to in-frame rearrangements. Part of the clones is not present; checked against another copy, under half of the missing clones reflect an unresolved V gene, and the others are unexplained. V and J calls and clone size are given by that table; D and trimming were obtained from the DNA. Within this sample are about 130,000 clones, with about 88% of them counted one time only. Together, the top ten hold about 11% of the sample.

The data derive from a study of radiation and T cells in renal cell carcinoma (dated by TCRdb to 2018 to 2021). At the level of the whole study: Samples were obtained from a clinical trial, in which 15 Gy stereotactic body radiation therapy was delivered to primary renal cell carcinomas and nephrectomy was performed 4 weeks later. Across all 50 or so samples, roughly 3,700,000 unique CDR3 nucleotide sequences encoding 2,658,974 unique CDR3 amino acid sequences were identified. In total, 50 to 55 samples, comprising around 26 tumors and some 27 peripheral blood samples, were subjected to TCR beta sequencing. The study at large found these results: In blood, the top tumor clonotypes increased from baseline to 2 weeks after radiation and then shrank by 4 weeks, which suggests a temporary expansion of tumor-resident clones. No pretreatment tumor biopsies were available, so the baseline intratumoral presence of clonotypes could not be determined. Because the trial had a single-armed design, the trial could not examine how radiation dose or scheduling affected the TCR repertoire. Changes in the blood repertoire were not tracked past 4 weeks after treatment.

CDR1 SGHTA and CDR2 FQGNSA were looked up in the germline V gene. From the cysteine through the phenylalanine, the CDR3 covers 13 amino acids. CDR3 DNA only is kept here, 39 bases in frame from base 1. Read against the paper, the sample's time point label means: baseline pretreatment blood. The meaning of the sample's treatment or condition label: 15 Gy SBRT to primary tumor, nephrectomy 4 weeks later. Serial peripheral blood from radiation-treated patients was sampled at baseline, 2 weeks and 4 weeks after SBRT to track tumor-enriched clonotypes. Renal cell carcinoma with clear cell pathology was present in all patients. The QIAamp DNA Blood Mini Kit (Qiagen) was used to prepare genomic DNA for TCR sequencing. The analyses included just those samples that passed every quality control check.

This chain is built from TRBV7-2 and TRBJ2-5, with TRBD1 tentatively as D gene (5 bases match). The J call may be faulty, since TRBJ2-7 better matches the DNA end. Sequences were derived from blood, sampled from a patient whose treatment included radiotherapy and nephrectomy. The receptor comes from a woman aged 45-65 years with renal cell carcinoma. The nucleotide sequence is TGTGCCAGCAGCTTAGCTCAGGGTGGCGAGCAGTACTTC. It translates to CASSLAQGGEQYF.